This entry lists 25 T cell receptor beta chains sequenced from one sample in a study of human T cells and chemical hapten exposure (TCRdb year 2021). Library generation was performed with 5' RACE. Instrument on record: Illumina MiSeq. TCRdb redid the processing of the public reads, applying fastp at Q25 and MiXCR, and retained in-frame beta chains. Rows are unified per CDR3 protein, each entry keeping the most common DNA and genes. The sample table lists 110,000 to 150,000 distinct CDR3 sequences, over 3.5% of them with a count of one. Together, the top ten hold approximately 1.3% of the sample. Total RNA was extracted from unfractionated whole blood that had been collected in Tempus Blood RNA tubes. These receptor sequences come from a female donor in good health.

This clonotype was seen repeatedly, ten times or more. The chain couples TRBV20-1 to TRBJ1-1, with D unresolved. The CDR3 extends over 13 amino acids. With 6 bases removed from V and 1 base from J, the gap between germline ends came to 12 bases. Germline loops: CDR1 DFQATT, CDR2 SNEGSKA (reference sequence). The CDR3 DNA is TGCAGTGCGAGTCGTAACAGGAACACTGAAGCTTTCTTT. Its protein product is CSASRNRNTEAFF.

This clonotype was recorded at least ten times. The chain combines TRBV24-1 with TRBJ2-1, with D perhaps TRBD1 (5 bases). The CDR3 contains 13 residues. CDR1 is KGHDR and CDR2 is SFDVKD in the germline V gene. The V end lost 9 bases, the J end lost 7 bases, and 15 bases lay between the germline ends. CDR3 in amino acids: CATAQALGNEQFF. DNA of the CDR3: TGTGCCACCGCACAGGCCCTCGGTAATGAGCAGTTCTTC.

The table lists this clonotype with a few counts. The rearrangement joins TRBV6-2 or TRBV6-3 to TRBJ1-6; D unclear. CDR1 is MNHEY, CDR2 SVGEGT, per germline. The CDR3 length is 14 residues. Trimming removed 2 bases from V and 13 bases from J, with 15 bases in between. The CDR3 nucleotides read TGTGCCAGCAGTTACGCGCTAGAGGGCTGCCCCCTCCACTTT. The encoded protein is CASSYALEGCPLHF.

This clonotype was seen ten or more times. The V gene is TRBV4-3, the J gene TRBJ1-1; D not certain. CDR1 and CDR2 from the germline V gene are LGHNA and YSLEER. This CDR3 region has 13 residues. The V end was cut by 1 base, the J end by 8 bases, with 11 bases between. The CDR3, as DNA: TGCGCCAGCAGCCAAGGCGGCGTGATAGAAGCTTTCTTT. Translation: CASSQGGVIEAFF.

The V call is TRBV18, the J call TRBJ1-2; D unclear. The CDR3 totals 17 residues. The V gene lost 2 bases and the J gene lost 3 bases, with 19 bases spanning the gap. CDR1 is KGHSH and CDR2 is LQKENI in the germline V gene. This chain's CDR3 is CASSPFSSANFDYGYTF. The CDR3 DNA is TGTGCCAGCTCACCATTTAGCTCTGCTAACTTTGACTATGGCTACACCTTC.

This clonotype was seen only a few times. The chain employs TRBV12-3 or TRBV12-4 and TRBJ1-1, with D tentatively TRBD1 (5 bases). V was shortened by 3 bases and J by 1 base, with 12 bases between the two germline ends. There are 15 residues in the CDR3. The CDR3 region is CASSFRGPRNTEAFF. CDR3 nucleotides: TGTGCCAGCAGTTTTAGGGGTCCCAGGAACACTGAAGCTTTCTTT.

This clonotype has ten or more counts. The CDR3 DNA follows: TGTGCCAGCAGCTTAGCCGGGACTTTCCAAGAGACCCAGTACTTC. Its translation: CASSLAGTFQETQYF. This chain uses TRBV7-3 with TRBJ2-5; the D gene is possibly TRBD2 (6 bases). Germline V lookup: CDR1 SGHTA, CDR2 FQGTGA. Trimming left V 2 bases short and J 1 base short, with 11 bases between. The CDR3 length is 15 residues. The full variable domain, completed using reference TRBV7-3 and TRBJ2-5, is GAGVSQTPSNKVTEKGKYVELRCDPISGHTALYWYRQSLGQGPEFLIYFQGTGAADDSGLPNDRFFAVRPEGSVSTLKIQRTERGDSAVYLCASSLAGTFQETQYFGPGTRLLVL.

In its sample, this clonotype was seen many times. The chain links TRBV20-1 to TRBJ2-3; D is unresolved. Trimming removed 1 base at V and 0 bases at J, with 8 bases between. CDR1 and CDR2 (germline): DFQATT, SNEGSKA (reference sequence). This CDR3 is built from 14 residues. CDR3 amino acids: CSARGQTSTDTQYF. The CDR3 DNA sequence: TGCAGTGCTAGAGGCCAGACTAGCACAGATACGCAGTATTTT.

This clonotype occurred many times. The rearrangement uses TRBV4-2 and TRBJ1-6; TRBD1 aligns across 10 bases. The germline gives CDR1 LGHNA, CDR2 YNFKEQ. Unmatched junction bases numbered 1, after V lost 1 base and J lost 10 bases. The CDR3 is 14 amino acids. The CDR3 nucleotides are TGTGCCAGCAGCCAAGGGACAGGGGGATCACCCCTCCACTTT. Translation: CASSQGTGGSPLHF.

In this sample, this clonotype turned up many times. The CDR3 DNA reads TGCAGTGCTCCAGGGGGGGCCCTAGCCAAAAACATTCAGTACTTC. Its translation: CSAPGGALAKNIQYF. V usage is TRBV20-1 and J usage is TRBJ2-4, with D perhaps matching TRBD1 or TRBD2 (7 bases each). The CDR3 consists of 15 residues. Germline assignment: CDR1 DFQATT and CDR2 SNEGSKA (reference sequence). The V end lost 5 bases, the J end lost 0 bases, and 14 bases lay between the germline ends.

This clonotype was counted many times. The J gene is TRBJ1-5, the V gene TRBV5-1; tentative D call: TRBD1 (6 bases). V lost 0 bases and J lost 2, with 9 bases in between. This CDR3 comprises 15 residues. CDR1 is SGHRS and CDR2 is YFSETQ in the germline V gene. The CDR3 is CASSLDPGGNQPQHF. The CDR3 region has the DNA TGCGCCAGCAGCTTGGATCCAGGGGGCAATCAGCCCCAGCATTTT. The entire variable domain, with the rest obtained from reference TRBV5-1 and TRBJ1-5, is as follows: KAGVTQTPRYLIKTRGQQVTLSCSPISGHRSVSWYQQTPGQGLQFLFEYFSETQRNKGNFPGRFSGRQFSNSRSEMNVSTLELGDSALYLCASSLDPGGNQPQHFGDGTRLSIL.

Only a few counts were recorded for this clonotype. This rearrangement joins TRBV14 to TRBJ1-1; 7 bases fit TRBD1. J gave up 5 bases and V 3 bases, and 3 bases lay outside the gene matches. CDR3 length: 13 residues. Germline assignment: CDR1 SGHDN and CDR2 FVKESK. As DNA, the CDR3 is TGTGCCAGCAGCCAGGTCAGGGGGACTGAAGCTTTCTTT. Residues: CASSQVRGTEAFF.

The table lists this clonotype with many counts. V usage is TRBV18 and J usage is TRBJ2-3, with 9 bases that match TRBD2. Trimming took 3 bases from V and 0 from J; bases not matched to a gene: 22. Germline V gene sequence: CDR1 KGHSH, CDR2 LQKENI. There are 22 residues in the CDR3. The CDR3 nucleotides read TGTGCCAGCTCACCCACGGCATTGACTAGCGGTAATCCTGCTGCTAGCACAGATACGCAGTATTTT. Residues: CASSPTALTSGNPAASTDTQYF.

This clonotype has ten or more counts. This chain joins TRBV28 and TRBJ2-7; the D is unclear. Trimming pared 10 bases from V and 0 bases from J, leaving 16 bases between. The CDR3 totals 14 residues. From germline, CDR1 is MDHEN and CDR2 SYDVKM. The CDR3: CATKRAGISYEQYF. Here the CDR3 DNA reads TGTGCCACCAAAAGGGCAGGAATCTCCTACGAGCAGTACTTC.

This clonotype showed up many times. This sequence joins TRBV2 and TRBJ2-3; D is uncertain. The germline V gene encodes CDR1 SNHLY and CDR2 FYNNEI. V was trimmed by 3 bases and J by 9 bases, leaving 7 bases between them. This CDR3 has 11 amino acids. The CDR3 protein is CASSDDATQYF. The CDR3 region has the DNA TGTGCCAGCAGTGACGACGCGACGCAGTATTTT.

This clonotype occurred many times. CDR3 DNA: TGTGCTAGTGGCCTGGACACAGGGAAGAACACTGAAGCTTTCTTT. Translating it yields CASGLDTGKNTEAFF. The gene calls are TRBV12-5 and TRBJ1-1; a possible D gene is TRBD1 (6 bases). Between the trimmed V and J ends, which lost 6 bases and 1 base, there was a span of 15 bases. Germline V lookup: CDR1 LGHNT, CDR2 FRNRAP. The CDR3 runs 15 residues.

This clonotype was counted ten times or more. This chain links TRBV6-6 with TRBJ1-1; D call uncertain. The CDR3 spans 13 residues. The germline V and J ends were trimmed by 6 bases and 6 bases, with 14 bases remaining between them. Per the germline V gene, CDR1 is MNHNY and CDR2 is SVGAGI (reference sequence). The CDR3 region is CASSEIAMSEAFF. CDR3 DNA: TGTGCCAGCAGCGAAATCGCGATGTCTGAAGCTTTCTTT.

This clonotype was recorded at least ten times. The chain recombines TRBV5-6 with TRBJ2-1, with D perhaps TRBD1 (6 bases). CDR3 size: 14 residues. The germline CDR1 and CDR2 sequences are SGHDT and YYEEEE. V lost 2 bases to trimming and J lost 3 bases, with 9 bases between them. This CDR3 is CASSLRGYYNEQFF. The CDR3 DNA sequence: TGTGCCAGCAGCTTAAGGGGGTACTACAATGAGCAGTTCTTC.

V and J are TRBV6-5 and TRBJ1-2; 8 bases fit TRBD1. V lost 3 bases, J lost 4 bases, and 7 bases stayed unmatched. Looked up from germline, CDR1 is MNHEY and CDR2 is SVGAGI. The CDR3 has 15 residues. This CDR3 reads CASSYSGQAAYGYTF. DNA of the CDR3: TGTGCCAGCAGTTATTCGGGACAGGCCGCCTATGGCTACACCTTC.

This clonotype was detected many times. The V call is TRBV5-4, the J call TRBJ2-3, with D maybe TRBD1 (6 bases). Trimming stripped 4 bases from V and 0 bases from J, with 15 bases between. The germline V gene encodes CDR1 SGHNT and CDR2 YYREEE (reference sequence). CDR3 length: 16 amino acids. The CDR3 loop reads CASSTGQFPSTDTQYF. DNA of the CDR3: TGTGCCAGCAGCACCGGACAGTTCCCTAGCACAGATACGCAGTATTTT.

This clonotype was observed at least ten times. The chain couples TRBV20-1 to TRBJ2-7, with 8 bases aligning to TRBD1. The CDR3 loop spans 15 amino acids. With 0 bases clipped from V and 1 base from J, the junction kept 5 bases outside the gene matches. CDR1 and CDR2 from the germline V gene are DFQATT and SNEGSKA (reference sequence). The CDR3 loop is CSARDQTGGSYEQYF. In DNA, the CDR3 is TGCAGTGCTAGAGATCAAACAGGGGGTTCCTACGAGCAGTACTTC.

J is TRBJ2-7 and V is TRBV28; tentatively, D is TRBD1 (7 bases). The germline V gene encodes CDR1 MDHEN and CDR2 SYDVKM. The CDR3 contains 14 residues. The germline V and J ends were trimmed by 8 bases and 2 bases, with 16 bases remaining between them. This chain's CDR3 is CASERPGGPYEQYF. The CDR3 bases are TGTGCCAGCGAGCGCCCAGGGGGGCCCTACGAGCAGTACTTC.

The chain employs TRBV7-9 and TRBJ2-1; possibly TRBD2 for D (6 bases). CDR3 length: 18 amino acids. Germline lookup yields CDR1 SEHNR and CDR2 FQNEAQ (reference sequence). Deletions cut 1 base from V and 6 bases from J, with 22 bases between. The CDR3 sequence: CASSLGGAGPTRRNEQFF. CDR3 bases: TGTGCCAGCAGCTTAGGTGGTGCGGGGCCAACGCGCCGCAATGAGCAGTTCTTC.

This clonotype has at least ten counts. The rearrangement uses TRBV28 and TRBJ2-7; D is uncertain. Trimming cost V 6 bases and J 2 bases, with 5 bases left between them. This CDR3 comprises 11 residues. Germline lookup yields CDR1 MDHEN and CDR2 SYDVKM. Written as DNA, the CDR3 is TGTGCCAGCAGGACCACCTACGAGCAGTACTTC. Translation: CASRTTYEQYF.

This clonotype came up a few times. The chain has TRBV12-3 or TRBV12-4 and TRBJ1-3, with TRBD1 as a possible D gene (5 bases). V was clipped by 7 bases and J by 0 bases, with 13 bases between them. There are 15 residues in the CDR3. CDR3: CASTQEGISGNTIYF. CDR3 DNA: TGTGCCAGCACCCAGGAGGGGATCTCTGGAAACACCATATATTTT.